The rows below give T cell receptor beta chains drawn from one sample of a study of control samples from healthy donors and cancer patients. Some clones are missing from TCRdb's copy, which holds only in-frame ones; the method was immunoSEQ multiplex PCR. Among 230,000 or so clones listed, roughly 94% were seen once. The material sequenced was blood. The source is a man between 45 and 60 years old in good health. CDR3s include the opening cysteine and the closing phenylalanine or tryptophan. D genes are given only for firm matches.

D,V,J,CDR3
NA,TRBV5-1,TRBJ1-4,CASSLFAETVNEKLFF
NA,TRBV6-6,TRBJ1-4,CASSHPLLRRSGGANEKLFF
NA,TRBV18,TRBJ1-1,CASSFTAPRGGTEAFF
NA,TRBV6-2/TRBV6-3,TRBJ2-3,CASSPRTITDTQYF
TRBD1,TRBV19,TRBJ1-2,CASSPVGQGVGGYTF
NA,TRBV29-1,TRBJ1-1,CSVEDFGGAGEAFF
NA,TRBV3-1/TRBV3-2,TRBJ2-2,CASSQSIYTGELFF
TRBD1,TRBV28,TRBJ2-7,CASSFRGLGNEQYF
NA,TRBV7-7,TRBJ2-7,CASSLERGLSYEQYF
TRBD1,TRBV3-1/TRBV3-2,TRBJ2-1,CASSPGQGVWGSYNEQFF
TRBD2,TRBV19,TRBJ2-7,CASRRASGGLSYEQYF
NA,TRBV7-8,TRBJ1-1,CASSLVGGTTEAFF
NA,TRBV6-5,TRBJ2-5,CASSLGGRTGETQYF
NA,TRBV5-6,TRBJ1-2,CASSLFRGAVYGYTF
TRBD2,TRBV7-2,TRBJ2-5,CASSQGTSQETQYF
TRBD1,TRBV10-1,TRBJ1-3,CATGQGVWKHHIF
NA,TRBV7-2,TRBJ2-7,CASSLGQLPEQYF
TRBD1,TRBV2,TRBJ2-1,CASSDGTGRNEQFF
TRBD1,TRBV4-2,TRBJ2-5,CASSQTGTGDYQETQYF
TRBD1,TRBV7-9,TRBJ1-4,CASSTAAGGFTNEKLFF
TRBD1,TRBV27,TRBJ1-5,CASSPGTGDQPQHF
NA,TRBV28,TRBJ1-4,CASSSTGRVNEKLFF
NA,TRBV28,TRBJ1-6,CASSVNSPLHF
TRBD2,TRBV27,TRBJ2-1,CASSLGVAGGYNEQFF
NA,TRBV5-4,TRBJ1-1,CASSSVQQFGTEAFF
TRBD2,TRBV18,TRBJ2-3,CASSPTAGGFTDTQYF
NA,TRBV28,TRBJ1-5,CASSLLSGANQPQHF
NA,TRBV27,TRBJ2-7,CASSPRGRSYEQYF
TRBD1,TRBV6-5,TRBJ2-7,CASSPGTGFSEQYF
NA,TRBV28,TRBJ2-5,CASSSRFETQYF
NA,TRBV11-2,TRBJ1-6,CASSLGQSSYNSPLHF
NA,TRBV7-9,TRBJ1-5,CASSLADQPQHF
NA,TRBV4-2,TRBJ1-3,CASSRSLTGVSGNTIYF
TRBD2,TRBV15,TRBJ2-1,CATSRPRGRSGGMGEQFF
NA,TRBV28,TRBJ1-4,CASSFPGLAEKLFF
NA,TRBV4-2,TRBJ2-4,CASSQVFQKNIQYF
NA,TRBV9,TRBJ2-3,CASSVGRAGTQYF
TRBD2,TRBV19,TRBJ2-3,CASSIGGLAGGPPDTQYF
NA,TRBV4-1,TRBJ2-5,CASSQVGGLETQYF
NA,TRBV3-1/TRBV3-2,TRBJ1-1,CASSQAPVNTEAFF
NA,TRBV28,TRBJ1-2,CASSLSLYGYTF
NA,TRBV7-2,TRBJ2-7,CASSRRDNPPSYYEQYF
NA,TRBV7-9,TRBJ2-1,CASSFGGEGWDEQFF
NA,TRBV11-2,TRBJ2-7,CASSLVRGAREQYF
NA,TRBV29-1,TRBJ2-3,CSVGEWGKDTQYF
TRBD2,TRBV5-1,TRBJ2-1,CASSLIAGGTYNEQFF
NA,TRBV19,TRBJ1-2,CASSAHRDPLMGYGYTF
TRBD2,TRBV27,TRBJ2-1,CASRSGTSGYNEQFF
TRBD1,TRBV5-4,TRBJ2-3,CASSWDRGSTDTQYF
TRBD1,TRBV11-2,TRBJ1-4,CASSPGQGAFEKLFF
TRBD2,TRBV6-5,TRBJ2-2,CASRLAGFGELFF
TRBD2,TRBV5-4,TRBJ2-5,CASSFLTSGGETQYF
NA,TRBV5-4,TRBJ1-1,CASSPFQGTEAFF